The 23 T cell receptor beta chains below were found in one sample sequenced in a study of blood T cell repertoires in COVID-19. Generated by immunoSEQ multiplex PCR, the TCRdb table keeps only in-frame clones and is missing some. The sample includes fewer than 300,000 clones, over 75% of them seen just once. Material for sequencing was PBMCs or T cells enriched from blood (not recorded which). These TCRs come from a young man who had recovered from COVID-19.

The rearrangement uses TRBV2 and TRBJ2-7; tentatively, D is TRBD2 (6 bases). Germline-derived CDR1 and CDR2 are SNHLY and FYNNEI. This CDR3 has 16 residues. With 4 bases removed from V and 0 bases from J, the gap between germline ends came to 16 bases. The CDR3 region has the DNA TGTGCCAGCAGTGGGCTAATAGCGGCCTACTCCTACGAGCAGTACTTC. It specifies CASSGLIAAYSYEQYF.

The gene calls are TRBV9 and TRBJ1-2; D is unclear. V lost 0 bases and J lost 2, with 5 bases in between. Germline V lookup: CDR1 SGDLS, CDR2 YYNGEE. The CDR3 is made up of 13 amino acids. CDR3 sequence: CASSVDGNYGYTF. CDR3 in DNA: TGTGCCAGCAGCGTAGATGGCAACTATGGCTACACCTTC.

The chain links TRBV19 to TRBJ2-3; 9 nucleotides align to TRBD2. V shed 9 bases and J 4 bases; nucleotides not matched to a gene: 14. Germline V CDR1 and CDR2: LNHDA, SQIVND (reference sequence). The CDR3 is made up of 16 amino acids. CDR3 sequence: CASQPGSGRWADTQYF. The CDR3 coding sequence is TGTGCCAGCCAACCGGGGAGCGGGAGGTGGGCAGATACGCAGTATTTT.

The chain joins TRBV6-5 to TRBJ1-4; D perhaps matches TRBD1 (6 bases). This CDR3 is built from 12 residues. Germline V gene sequence: CDR1 MNHEY, CDR2 SVGAGI. V was clipped by 4 bases and J by 12 bases, with 12 bases between them. The CDR3 nucleotides read TGTGCCAGCAGTTTACTACAGGGCCAACTGTTTTTT. As protein: CASSLLQGQLFF.

This clone came up once. The V call is TRBV5-1, the J call TRBJ2-3; TRBD1 is a possible D gene (6 bases). Germline V CDR1 and CDR2: SGHRS, YFSETQ. The CDR3 covers 15 residues. V dropped 0 bases and J dropped 5 bases, with 13 bases sitting between them. CDR3 bases: TGCGCCAGCAGCTTGGTTGGGGGCTGGGGAGATACGCAGTATTTT. Encoded protein: CASSLVGGWGDTQYF.

This clone occurred a few times. The chain joins TRBV28 to TRBJ2-7; 10 bases agree with TRBD1. Germline V gene lookup returns CDR1 MDHEN and CDR2 SYDVKM. The length of the CDR3 is 14 residues. Trimming cost V 3 bases and J 5 bases; bases outside gene matches: 4. CDR3 nucleotides: TGTGCCAGCAGTTTGGGGGACAGGGGCCACGAGCAGTACTTC. Translating it yields CASSLGDRGHEQYF.

The chain employs TRBV9 and TRBJ1-4; TRBD1 matches at 11 bases. V lost 4 bases, J lost 6 bases, and 14 bases stayed unmatched. CDR3 size: 18 residues. From germline, CDR1 is SGDLS and CDR2 YYNGEE. Here the CDR3 reads CASSPGQGARVVHEKLFF. The CDR3, as DNA: TGTGCCAGCAGCCCCGGACAGGGGGCGAGGGTGGTTCATGAAAAACTGTTTTTT.

This clone has only one observation. The chain links TRBV5-1 to TRBJ1-2; 8 positions match TRBD1. Germline V gene sequence: CDR1 SGHRS, CDR2 YFSETQ. V gave up 9 bases and J gave up 7 bases; unmatched junction bases: 26. There are 18 residues in the CDR3. This CDR3 is CAIPGQVFIQIQVRGYTF. CDR3 coding DNA: TGCGCCATCCCGGGACAGGTATTTATCCAGATCCAGGTACGTGGCTACACCTTC.

This chain uses TRBV27 with TRBJ1-3; 7 positions agree with TRBD1. The germline gives CDR1 MNHEY, CDR2 SMNVEV (reference sequence). CDR3 length equals 14 residues. V was pared by 1 base and J by 9 bases, with 6 bases of the junction left unmatched. CDR3 region: CASSLFAGGPTIYF. CDR3 coding DNA: TGTGCCAGCAGTTTATTTGCAGGGGGGCCCACCATATATTTT.

This clone has more than one count but fewer than ten. The chain links TRBV5-1 to TRBJ1-1; TRBD1 matches 11 bases. This CDR3 has 13 amino acids. Trimming took 5 bases from V and 6 from J; bases not matched to a gene: 3. In germline, CDR1 is SGHRS, CDR2 YFSETQ. The chain's CDR3 is CASRGQGDAEAFF. CDR3 coding DNA: TGCGCCAGCAGGGGACAGGGGGACGCTGAAGCTTTCTTT. The whole variable domain, filled in from reference TRBV5-1 and TRBJ1-1, reads KAGVTQTPRYLIKTRGQQVTLSCSPISGHRSVSWYQQTPGQGLQFLFEYFSETQRNKGNFPGRFSGRQFSNSRSEMNVSTLELGDSALYLCASRGQGDAEAFFGQGTRLTVV.

CDR3 amino acids: CASSQAPSGSGTGEQFF. The CDR3 nucleotides read TGTGCCAGTAGTCAAGCACCTAGCGGGAGTGGGACAGGGGAGCAGTTCTTC. The rearrangement uses TRBV19 and TRBJ2-1; tentative D call: TRBD2 (10 bases). The CDR3 runs to 17 residues. Trimming stripped 5 bases from V and 10 bases from J, with 27 bases between. Germline values: CDR1 LNHDA, CDR2 SQIVND (reference sequence).

As to this clone: Other nucleotide sequences in the sample specify the same CDR3. The chain has TRBV7-9 and TRBJ1-3; TRBD1 matches at 7 bases. CDR3 size: 15 residues. The germline V gene encodes CDR1 SEHNR and CDR2 FQNEAQ (reference sequence). J gave up 0 bases and V 3 bases, and 2 bases lay outside the gene matches. CDR3 region: CASSLGQPSGNTIYF. For the CDR3, the DNA is TGTGCCAGCAGCTTGGGACAGCCCTCTGGAAACACCATATATTTT.

J is TRBJ1-2 and V is TRBV28; no clear D. Trimming left V 6 bases short and J 3 bases short, with 5 bases between. The length of the CDR3 is 11 residues. In germline, CDR1 is MDHEN, CDR2 SYDVKM. In nucleotides, the CDR3 is TGTGCCAGCAGAACAGACTATGGCTACACCTTC. Encoded protein: CASRTDYGYTF.

The genes are TRBV27 and TRBJ1-1; D remains unclear. This CDR3 region has 13 residues. Trimming left V 0 bases short and J 5 bases short, with 7 bases between. Germline CDR1 and CDR2: MNHEY and SMNVEV (reference sequence). For the CDR3, the DNA is TGTGCCAGCAGTTTATCGGTCGGTACTGAAGCTTTCTTT. It encodes CASSLSVGTEAFF.

This clone occurred once. The CDR3 loop is CASSERAANSPLHF. In DNA, the CDR3 is TGTGCCAGCAGTGAGAGGGCAGCCAATTCACCCCTCCACTTT. The V and J genes are TRBV6-4 and TRBJ1-6; D is undetermined. The length of the CDR3 is 14 residues. The germline gives CDR1 MRHNA, CDR2 SNTAGT. Trimming stripped 3 bases from V and 7 bases from J, with 10 bases between.

The rearrangement uses TRBV27 and TRBJ2-7; 9 bases align to TRBD1. The CDR3 totals 16 residues. Germline V lookup: CDR1 MNHEY, CDR2 SMNVEV (reference sequence). The V segment lost 4 bases and the J segment 6 bases; nucleotides outside the gene matches: 13. CDR3 sequence reads: CASSSPSGQGWFEQYF. For the CDR3, the DNA is TGTGCCAGCAGTTCCCCCTCGGGACAGGGATGGTTCGAGCAGTACTTC.

V and J are TRBV6-6 and TRBJ2-7; 8 bases align to TRBD1. Germline V CDR1 and CDR2: MNHNY, SVGAGI (reference sequence). This CDR3 has 14 residues. V shed 4 bases, J shed 3 bases, and the junction held 5 bases outside the gene matches. CDR3 nucleotides: TGTGCCAGCAGTTCAAGGACAGGGATCTACGAGCAGTACTTC. It specifies CASSSRTGIYEQYF.

The table lists this clone with a few counts. This rearrangement joins TRBV7-3 to TRBJ2-1; TRBD1 agrees at 7 bases. V shed 5 bases and J 3 bases; nucleotides not matched to a gene: 10. CDR1 is SGHTA and CDR2 is FQGTGA in the germline V gene. The CDR3 covers 16 residues. The CDR3 DNA follows: TGTGCCAGCAGCCCAAAGCCCCGGGACAGCTACAATGAGCAGTTCTTC. It encodes CASSPKPRDSYNEQFF.

The V gene is TRBV18, the J gene TRBJ2-1; TRBD2 matches at 9 bases. Germline V gene lookup returns CDR1 KGHSH and CDR2 LQKENI. The CDR3 spans 15 residues. Trimming at V came to 2 bases and at J to 8 bases, leaving 7 bases not matched to a gene. The CDR3 here is CASSPWREGLHEQFF. CDR3 DNA sequence: TGTGCCAGCTCACCATGGCGGGAGGGCCTCCATGAGCAGTTCTTC. Based on the CDR3 plus reference TRBV18 and TRBJ2-1, the full variable domain is NAGVMQNPRHLVRRRGQEARLRCSPMKGHSHVYWYRQLPEEGLKFMVYLQKENIIDESGMPKERFSAEFPKEGPSILRIQQVVRGDSAAYFCASSPWREGLHEQFFGPGTRLTVL.

The V and J genes are TRBV5-1 and TRBJ2-1; D perhaps matches TRBD2 (6 bases). CDR3 length: 16 amino acids. The ends were cut back, 1 base at V and 2 bases at J, with 13 bases in the middle. Germline-derived CDR1 and CDR2 are SGHRS and YFSETQ. CDR3 residues: CASSLIRDSTYNEQFF. CDR3 bases: TGCGCCAGCAGCTTGATACGGGACTCGACCTACAATGAGCAGTTCTTC.

The table lists this clone with a few counts. The rearrangement uses TRBV3-1 (or the pseudogene TRBV3-2) and TRBJ1-3; no reliable D call. Germline V gives CDR1 LGHDT, CDR2 YNNKEL (reference sequence). Trimming cost V 2 bases and J 0 bases, with 5 bases left between them. The CDR3 runs 14 residues. This CDR3 is CASSQTSSGNTIYF. In nucleotides, the CDR3 is TGTGCCAGCAGCCAAACCAGCTCTGGAAACACCATATATTTT.

V gene TRBV18 combines with J gene TRBJ2-5; 8 positions agree with TRBD1. Unmatched junction bases numbered 12, after V lost 2 bases and J lost 4 bases. CDR1 is KGHSH, CDR2 LQKENI, per germline. The CDR3 has 17 residues. This chain's CDR3 is CASSPVWAGGLGETQYF. Written as DNA, the CDR3 is TGTGCCAGCTCACCAGTGTGGGCAGGGGGCCTTGGAGAGACCCAGTACTTC.

The rearrangement links TRBV2 to TRBJ1-4, with 7 nucleotides matching TRBD1. This CDR3 contains 15 residues. J gave up 2 bases and V 4 bases, and 4 bases lay outside the gene matches. Germline V gives CDR1 SNHLY, CDR2 FYNNEI. Here the CDR3 reads CASSGQGLTNEKLFF. DNA for the CDR3: TGTGCCAGCAGTGGACAGGGACTTACTAATGAAAAACTGTTTTTT. Full variable domain (missing parts from reference TRBV2 and TRBJ1-4): EPEVTQTPSHQVTQMGQEVILRCVPISNHLYFYWYRQILGQKVEFLVSFYNNEISEKSEIFDDQFSVERPDGSNFTLKIRSTKLEDSAMYFCASSGQGLTNEKLFFGSGTQLSVL.